This T cell receptor beta chain was captured in a study of blood T cell repertoires in COVID-19 (dated by TCRdb to 2020 to 2021). About the study as a whole: The collaborator samples originated in the United States, Italy and Spain and spanned the acute and convalescent phases of COVID-19. The prospective study material was composed of cDNA or gDNA derived from T cells, B-cell-depleted T cells, or PBMCs. Deeply sampled blood TCRbeta repertoires from subjects exposed to, actively infected with, or recovered from COVID-19 were included in the dataset. The repertoires were released in a freely available public database meant as a resource for research on the immune response to SARS-CoV-2. The samples were drawn from the first 160 participants of the ongoing ImmuneRACE study and from over 950 subjects provided by 6 global collaborators. Sample metadata almost always included a de-identified subject ID, COVID-19 status, age in years and sex. Where available, HLA class I and class II types were obtained from metadata supplied by the sample provider rather than from assay-based typing.

Another Seattle source contributed samples from volunteer blood donors who had recovered from COVID-19. The collaborating institutions used their own protocols to collect whole blood in K2EDTA tubes. For TCRbeta analysis, collaborators shipped samples in one of three forms: frozen whole blood, isolated PBMCs, or DNA extracted from either of those sample types. TCRbeta CDR3 regions were amplified from genomic DNA by means of the immunoSEQ Assay, a bias-controlled multiplex PCR. Processing in the source paper ran as follows. The number of nucleated cells in each sample was estimated by amplification of reference gene primers within the assay. Sequence reads were collapsed and filtered to measure the absolute abundance of every unique TCRbeta CDR3 rearrangement. Productive Simpson clonality was computed per sample as the square root of Simpson's diversity index over productive rearrangements. TCRdb limited this immuneACCESS table to in-frame rearrangements with V and J called. A share of clones is missing; checked studies link under half to unresolved V genes, and the rest is unexplained. The V and J calls and clone size are taken from that table; D and trimming were inferred from the DNA. A total of around 270,000 clones appear in this sample, over 80% of them only once. Of the sample, 1.5% falls within the top ten clones.

Summary of the overall study and its limitations: Clinical and demographic metadata were provided uncurated, with the amount varying by source and participant.

Reading from cysteine to phenylalanine, the CDR3 counts 16 amino acids. The entry retains the CDR3 DNA only, 48 bases that are in frame from base 1. Clipping removes 4 bases from V and 7 bases from J, with 10 as the unmatched junction base count. CDR1 and CDR2, per the germline V gene, are SGHRS and YFSETQ. Of note for this clone: What this receptor recognizes is not known. Per-base quality was not reported, and no clone a single base away is much larger than it.

The sequencing input was peripheral blood. The clonotype comes from a woman aged 40 to 55 who had recovered from COVID-19. The chain employs TRBV5-1 and TRBJ1-4; 10 bases in the middle match TRBD1. The encoded CDR3 is CASSPPRGQGVEKLFF. The DNA sequence reads TGCGCCAGCAGCCCCCCTCGTGGACAGGGGGTTGAAAAACTGTTTTTT.